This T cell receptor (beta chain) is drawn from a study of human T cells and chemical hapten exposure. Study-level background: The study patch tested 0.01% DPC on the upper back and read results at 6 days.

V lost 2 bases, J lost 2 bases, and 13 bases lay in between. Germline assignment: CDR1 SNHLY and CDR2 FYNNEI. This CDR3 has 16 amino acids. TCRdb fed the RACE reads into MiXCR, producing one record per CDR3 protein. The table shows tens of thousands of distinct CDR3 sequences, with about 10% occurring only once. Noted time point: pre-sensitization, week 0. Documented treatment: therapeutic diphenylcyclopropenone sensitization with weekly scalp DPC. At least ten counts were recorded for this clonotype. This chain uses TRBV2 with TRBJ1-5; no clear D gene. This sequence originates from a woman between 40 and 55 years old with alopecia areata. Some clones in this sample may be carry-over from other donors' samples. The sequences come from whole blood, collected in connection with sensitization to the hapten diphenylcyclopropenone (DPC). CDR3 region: CASSEIGRRGNQPQHF. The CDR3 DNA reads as TGTGCCAGCAGTGAAATCGGGCGCCGGGGCAATCAGCCCCAGCATTTT. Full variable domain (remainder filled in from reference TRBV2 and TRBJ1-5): EPEVTQTPSHQVTQMGQEVILRCVPISNHLYFYWYRQILGQKVEFLVSFYNNEISEKSEIFDDQFSVERPDGSNFTLKIRSTKLEDSAMYFCASSEIGRRGNQPQHFGDGTRLSIL.